A single T cell receptor (beta chain) is shown here with its context. The antigen is undetermined. The repertoire was sequenced with immunoSEQ multiplex PCR; TCRdb's copy has only in-frame clones and lacks some. The sample holds about 420,000 clones, 85% to 90% seen once. The sample originates from a study of Ad26.COV2.S vaccination and SARS-CoV-2 variants. Whole-study context: Each vaccinee took Ad26.COV2.S intramuscularly, once or twice 56 days apart. General study findings and limits: Placebo recipients and vaccine recipients were similar in non-spike TCR breadth.

Germline CDR1 and CDR2: SGHNT and YYREEE (reference sequence). V lost 4 bases to trimming and J lost 1 base, with 4 bases between them. The CDR3 is 12 residues long. Treatment: about 20 received Ad26.COV2.S at low or high dose, single or two shots; several received placebo; per-sample allocation not given. Day 63 following the first vaccine or placebo injection was when the samples were taken. The source material was peripheral blood, sampled in a trial of Ad26.COV2.S vaccine versus placebo. The chain joins TRBV5-4 to TRBJ2-3; D not certain. The TCR comes from a person aged 18-60 years who received the Ad26.COV2.S COVID-19 vaccine or a placebo. The CDR3 bases are TGTGCCAGCAGCACCCGCACAGATACGCAGTATTTT. As protein: CASSTRTDTQYF.